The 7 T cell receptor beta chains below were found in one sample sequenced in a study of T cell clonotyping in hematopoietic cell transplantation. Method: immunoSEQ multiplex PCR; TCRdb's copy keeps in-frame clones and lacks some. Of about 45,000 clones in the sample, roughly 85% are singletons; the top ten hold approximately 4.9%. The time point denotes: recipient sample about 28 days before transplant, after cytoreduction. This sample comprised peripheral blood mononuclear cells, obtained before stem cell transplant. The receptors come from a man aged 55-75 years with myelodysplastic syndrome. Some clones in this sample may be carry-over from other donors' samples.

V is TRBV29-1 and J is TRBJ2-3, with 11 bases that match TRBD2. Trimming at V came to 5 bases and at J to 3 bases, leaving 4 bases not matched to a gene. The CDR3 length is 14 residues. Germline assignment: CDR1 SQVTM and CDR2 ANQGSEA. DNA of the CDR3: TGCAGCGTTCGACTAGCGGGGCCAACAGATACGCAGTATTTT. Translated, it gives CSVRLAGPTDTQYF.

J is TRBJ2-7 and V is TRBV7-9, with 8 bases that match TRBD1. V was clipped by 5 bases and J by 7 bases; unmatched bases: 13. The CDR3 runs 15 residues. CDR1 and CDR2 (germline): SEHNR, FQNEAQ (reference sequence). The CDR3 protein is CASSPGQGTLGEQYF. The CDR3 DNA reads TGTGCCAGCAGCCCTGGACAGGGAACTCTGGGGGAGCAGTACTTC.

The CDR3 DNA reads TGTGCCAGCAGTGACAGGGGTCGGAACACTGAAGCTTTCTTT. Its protein is CASSDRGRNTEAFF. V usage is TRBV2 and J usage is TRBJ1-1; the D gene is possibly TRBD1 (6 bases). The germline V and J ends were trimmed by 3 bases and 1 base, with 9 bases remaining between them. The V gene's germline CDR1 is SNHLY and CDR2 FYNNEI. The CDR3 runs 14 residues.

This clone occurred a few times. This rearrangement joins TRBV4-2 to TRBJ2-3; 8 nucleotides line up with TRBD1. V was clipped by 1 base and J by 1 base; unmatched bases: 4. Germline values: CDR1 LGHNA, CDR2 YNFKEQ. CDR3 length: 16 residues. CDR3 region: CASSQAPGQGTDTQYF. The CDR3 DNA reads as TGTGCCAGCAGCCAAGCTCCGGGACAGGGCACAGATACGCAGTATTTT.

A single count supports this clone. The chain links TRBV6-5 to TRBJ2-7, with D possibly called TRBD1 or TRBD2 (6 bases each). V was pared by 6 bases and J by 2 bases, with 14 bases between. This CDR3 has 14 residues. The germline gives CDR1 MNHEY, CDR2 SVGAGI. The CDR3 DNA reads TGTGCCAGCAGCCGGGGGACAAGAGCCTACGAGCAGTACTTC. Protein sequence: CASSRGTRAYEQYF.

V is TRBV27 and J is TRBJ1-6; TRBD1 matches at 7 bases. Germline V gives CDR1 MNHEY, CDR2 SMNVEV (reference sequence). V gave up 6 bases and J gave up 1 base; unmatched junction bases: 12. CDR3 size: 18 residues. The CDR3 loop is CASRPITGEWSYNSPLHF. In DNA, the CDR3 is TGTGCCAGCAGACCGATAACAGGGGAATGGTCCTATAATTCACCCCTCCACTTT.

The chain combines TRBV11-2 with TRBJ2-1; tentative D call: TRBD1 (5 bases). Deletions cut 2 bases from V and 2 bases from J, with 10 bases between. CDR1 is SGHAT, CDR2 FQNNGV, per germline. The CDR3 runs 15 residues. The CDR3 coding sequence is TGTGCCAGCAGCTTATCAGGGCTTCCCTACAATGAGCAGTTCTTC. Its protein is CASSLSGLPYNEQFF.